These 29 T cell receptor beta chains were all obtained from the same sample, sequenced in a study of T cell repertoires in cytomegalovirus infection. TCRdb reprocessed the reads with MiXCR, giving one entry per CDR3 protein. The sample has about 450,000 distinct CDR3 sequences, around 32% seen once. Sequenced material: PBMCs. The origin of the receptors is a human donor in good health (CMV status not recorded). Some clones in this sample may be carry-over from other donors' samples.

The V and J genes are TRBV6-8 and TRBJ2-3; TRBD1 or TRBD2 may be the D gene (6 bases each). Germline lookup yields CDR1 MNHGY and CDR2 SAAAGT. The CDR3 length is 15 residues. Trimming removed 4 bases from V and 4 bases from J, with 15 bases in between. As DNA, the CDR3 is TGTGCCAGCAGTTTTTTCTCCGGGGGCGCAGATACGCAGTATTTT. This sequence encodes CASSFFSGGADTQYF.

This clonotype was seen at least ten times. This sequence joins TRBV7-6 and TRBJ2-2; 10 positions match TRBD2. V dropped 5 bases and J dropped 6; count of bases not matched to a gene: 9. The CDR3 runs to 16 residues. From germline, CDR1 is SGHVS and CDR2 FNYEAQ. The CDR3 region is CASSKLERGGSGELFF. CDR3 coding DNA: TGTGCCAGCAGCAAACTCGAGCGGGGGGGCTCCGGGGAGCTGTTTTTT. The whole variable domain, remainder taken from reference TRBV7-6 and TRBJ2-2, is GAGVSQSPRYKVTKRGQDVALRCDPISGHVSLYWYRQALGQGPEFLTYFNYEAQQDKSGLPNDRFSAERPEGSISTLTIQRTEQRDSAMYRCASSKLERGGSGELFFGEGSRLTVL.

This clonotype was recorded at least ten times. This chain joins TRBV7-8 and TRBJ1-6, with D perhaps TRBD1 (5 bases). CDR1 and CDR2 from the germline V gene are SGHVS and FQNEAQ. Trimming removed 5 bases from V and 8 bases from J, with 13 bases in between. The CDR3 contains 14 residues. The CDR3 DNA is TGTGCCAGCAGCCTGCAGGGAAGTTATTCACCCCTCCACTTT. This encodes CASSLQGSYSPLHF.

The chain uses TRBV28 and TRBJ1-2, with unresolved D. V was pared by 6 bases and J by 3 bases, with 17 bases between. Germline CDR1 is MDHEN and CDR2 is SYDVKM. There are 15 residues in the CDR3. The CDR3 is CASSTGRRSDYGYTF. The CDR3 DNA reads TGTGCCAGCAGCACGGGTCGGAGGTCGGACTATGGCTACACCTTC.

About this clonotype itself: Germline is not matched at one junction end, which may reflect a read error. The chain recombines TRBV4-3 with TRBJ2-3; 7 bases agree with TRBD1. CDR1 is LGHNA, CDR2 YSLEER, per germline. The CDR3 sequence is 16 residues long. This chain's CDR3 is CASSQVRGISTETQYF. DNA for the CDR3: TGCGCCAGCAGCCAGGTCAGGGGGATTAGCACAGAGACGCAGTATTTT.

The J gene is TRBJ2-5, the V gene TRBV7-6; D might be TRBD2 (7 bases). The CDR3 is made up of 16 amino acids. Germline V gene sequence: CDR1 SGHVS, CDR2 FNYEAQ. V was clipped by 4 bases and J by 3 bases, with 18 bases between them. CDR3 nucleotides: TGTGCCAGCAGCTCGATCGGAGGGGGGGGGGAAGAGACCCAGTACTTC. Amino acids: CASSSIGGGGEETQYF.

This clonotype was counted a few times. CDR3 sequence: CASSYSGLVHEQYF. The DNA of the CDR3 is TGTGCCAGCAGTTACTCGGGTCTAGTGCACGAGCAGTACTTC. This rearrangement joins TRBV6-2 or TRBV6-3 to TRBJ2-7; D is undetermined. The CDR3 totals 14 residues. V lost 0 bases to trimming and J lost 5 bases, with 11 bases between them. Looked up from germline, CDR1 is MNHEY and CDR2 is SVGEGT.

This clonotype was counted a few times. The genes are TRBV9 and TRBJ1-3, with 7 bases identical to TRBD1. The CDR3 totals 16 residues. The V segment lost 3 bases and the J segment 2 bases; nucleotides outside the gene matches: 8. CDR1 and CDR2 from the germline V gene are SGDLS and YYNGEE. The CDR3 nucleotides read TGTGCCAGCAGCGGTCACAGGGGAGAGCCTGGAAACACCATATATTTT. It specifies CASSGHRGEPGNTIYF. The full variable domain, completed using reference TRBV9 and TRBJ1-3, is DSGVTQTPKHLITATGQRVTLRCSPRSGDLSVYWYQQSLDQGLQFLIQYYNGEERAKGNILERFSAQQFPDLHSELNLSSLELGDSALYFCASSGHRGEPGNTIYFGEGSWLTVV.

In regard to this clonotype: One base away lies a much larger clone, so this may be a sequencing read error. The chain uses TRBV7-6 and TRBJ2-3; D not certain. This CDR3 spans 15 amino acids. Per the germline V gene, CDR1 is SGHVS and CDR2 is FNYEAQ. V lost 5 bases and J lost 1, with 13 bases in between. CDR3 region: CASSLVGNRTDTQYF. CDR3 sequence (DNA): TGTGCCAGCAGCCTAGTGGGGAATCGCACAGATACGCAGTATTTT. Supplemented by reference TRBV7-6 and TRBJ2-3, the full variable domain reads GAGVSQSPRYKVTKRGQDVALRCDPISGHVSLYWYRQALGQGPEFLTYFNYEAQQDKSGLPNDRFSAERPEGSISTLTIQRTEQRDSAMYRCASSLVGNRTDTQYFGPGTRLTVL.

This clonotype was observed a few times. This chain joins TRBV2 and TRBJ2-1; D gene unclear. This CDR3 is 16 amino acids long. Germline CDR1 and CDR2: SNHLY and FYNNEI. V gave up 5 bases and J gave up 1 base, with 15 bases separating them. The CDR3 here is CASSRVLTESYNEQFF. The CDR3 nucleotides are TGTGCCAGCAGTCGAGTACTAACTGAATCCTACAATGAGCAGTTCTTC. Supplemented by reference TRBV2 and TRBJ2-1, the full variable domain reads EPEVTQTPSHQVTQMGQEVILRCVPISNHLYFYWYRQILGQKVEFLVSFYNNEISEKSEIFDDQFSVERPDGSNFTLKIRSTKLEDSAMYFCASSRVLTESYNEQFFGPGTRLTVL.

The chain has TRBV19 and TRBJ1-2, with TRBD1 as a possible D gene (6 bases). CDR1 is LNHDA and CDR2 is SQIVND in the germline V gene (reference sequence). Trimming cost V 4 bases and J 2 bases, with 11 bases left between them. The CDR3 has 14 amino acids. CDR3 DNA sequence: TGTGCCAGTAGTAGGGACAACACAAACTATGGCTACACCTTC. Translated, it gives CASSRDNTNYGYTF.

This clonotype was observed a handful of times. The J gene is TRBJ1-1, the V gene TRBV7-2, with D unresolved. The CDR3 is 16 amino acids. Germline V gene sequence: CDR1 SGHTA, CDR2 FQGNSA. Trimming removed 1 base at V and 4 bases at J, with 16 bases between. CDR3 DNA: TGTGCCAGCAGCTTAGGGGAAGTTAATTGGGTCACTGAAGCTTTCTTT. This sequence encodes CASSLGEVNWVTEAFF.

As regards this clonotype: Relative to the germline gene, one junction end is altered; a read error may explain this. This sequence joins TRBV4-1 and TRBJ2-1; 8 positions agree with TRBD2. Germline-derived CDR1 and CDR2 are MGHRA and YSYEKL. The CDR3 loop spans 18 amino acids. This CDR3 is CASSPRGSGGGLYNEQFF. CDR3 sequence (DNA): TGTGCCAGCAGCCCAAGAGGCTCGGGCGGGGGGTTATACAATGAGCAGTTCTTC.

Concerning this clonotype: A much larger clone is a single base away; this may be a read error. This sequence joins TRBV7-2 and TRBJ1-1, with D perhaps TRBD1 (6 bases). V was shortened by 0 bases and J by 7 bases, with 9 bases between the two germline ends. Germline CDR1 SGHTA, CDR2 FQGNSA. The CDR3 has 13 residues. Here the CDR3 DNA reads TGTGCCAGCAGCTTAGCTCAGGGGAGTGAAGCTTTCTTT. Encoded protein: CASSLAQGSEAFF.

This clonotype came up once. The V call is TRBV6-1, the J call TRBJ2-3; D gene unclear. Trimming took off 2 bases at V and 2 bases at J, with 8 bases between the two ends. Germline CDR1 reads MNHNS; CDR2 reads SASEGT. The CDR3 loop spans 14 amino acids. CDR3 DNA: TGTGCCAGCAGTGAATTGTTGTCCACAGATACGCAGTATTTT. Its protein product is CASSELLSTDTQYF.

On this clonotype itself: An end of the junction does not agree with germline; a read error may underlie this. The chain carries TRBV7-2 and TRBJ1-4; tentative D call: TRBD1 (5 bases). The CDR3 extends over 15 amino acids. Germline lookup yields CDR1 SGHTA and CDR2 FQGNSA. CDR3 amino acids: CARSSRPGTNEKMFF. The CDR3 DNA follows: TGTGCCAGAAGCTCACGCCCGGGGACTAATGAAAAAATGTTTTTT.

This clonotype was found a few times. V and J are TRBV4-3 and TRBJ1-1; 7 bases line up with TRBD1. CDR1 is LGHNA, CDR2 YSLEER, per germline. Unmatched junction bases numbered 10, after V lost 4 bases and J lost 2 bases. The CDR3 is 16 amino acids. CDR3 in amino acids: CASSPQGGQLNTEAFF. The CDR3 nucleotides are TGCGCCAGCAGCCCCCAGGGGGGACAGCTAAACACTGAAGCTTTCTTT.

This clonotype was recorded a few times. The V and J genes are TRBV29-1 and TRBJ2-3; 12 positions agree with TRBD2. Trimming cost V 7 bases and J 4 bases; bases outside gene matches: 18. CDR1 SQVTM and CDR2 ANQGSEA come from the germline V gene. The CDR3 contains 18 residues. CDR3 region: CSDALMSSGGAKADTQYF. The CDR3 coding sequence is TGCAGCGACGCCCTTATGTCTAGCGGGGGGGCGAAGGCAGATACGCAGTATTTT.

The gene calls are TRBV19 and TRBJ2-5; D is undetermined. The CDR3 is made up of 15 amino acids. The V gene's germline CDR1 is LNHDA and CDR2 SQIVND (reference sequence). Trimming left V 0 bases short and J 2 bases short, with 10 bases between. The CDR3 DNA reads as TGTGCCAGTAGTATAGAGGTAGTAGCACAAGAGACCCAGTACTTC. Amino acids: CASSIEVVAQETQYF.

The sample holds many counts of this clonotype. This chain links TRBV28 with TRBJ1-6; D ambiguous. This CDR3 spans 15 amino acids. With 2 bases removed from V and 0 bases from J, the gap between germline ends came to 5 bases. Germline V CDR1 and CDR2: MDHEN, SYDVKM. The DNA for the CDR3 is TGTGCCAGCAGTTTACAGAGCTCCTATAATTCACCCCTCCACTTT. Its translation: CASSLQSSYNSPLHF.

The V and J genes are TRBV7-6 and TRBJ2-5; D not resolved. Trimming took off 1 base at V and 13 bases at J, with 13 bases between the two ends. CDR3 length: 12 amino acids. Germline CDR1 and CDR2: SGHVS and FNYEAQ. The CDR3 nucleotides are TGTGCCAGCAGCTTAGAGTACCGGATTCCGTACTTC. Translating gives CASSLEYRIPYF.

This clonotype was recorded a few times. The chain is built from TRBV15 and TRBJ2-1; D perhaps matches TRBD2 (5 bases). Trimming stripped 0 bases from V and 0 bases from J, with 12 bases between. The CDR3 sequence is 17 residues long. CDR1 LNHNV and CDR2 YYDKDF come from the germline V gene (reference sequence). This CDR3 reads CATSRDFSGSSYNEQFF. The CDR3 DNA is TGTGCCACCAGCAGAGATTTTTCGGGGAGCTCCTACAATGAGCAGTTCTTC.

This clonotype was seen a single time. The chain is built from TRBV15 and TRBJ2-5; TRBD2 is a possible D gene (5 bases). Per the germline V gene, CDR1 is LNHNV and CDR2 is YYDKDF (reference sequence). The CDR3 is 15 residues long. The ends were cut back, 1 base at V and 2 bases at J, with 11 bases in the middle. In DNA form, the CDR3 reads TGTGCCACCAGCAGAGGGACTGCTGGACAAGAGACCCAGTACTTC. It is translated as CATSRGTAGQETQYF.

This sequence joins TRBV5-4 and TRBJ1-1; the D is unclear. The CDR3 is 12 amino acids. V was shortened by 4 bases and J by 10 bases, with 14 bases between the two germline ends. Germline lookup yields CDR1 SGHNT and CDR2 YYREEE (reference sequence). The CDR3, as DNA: TGTGCCAGCAGCCACGAGGGCTCCCGAGCTTTCTTT. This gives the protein CASSHEGSRAFF.

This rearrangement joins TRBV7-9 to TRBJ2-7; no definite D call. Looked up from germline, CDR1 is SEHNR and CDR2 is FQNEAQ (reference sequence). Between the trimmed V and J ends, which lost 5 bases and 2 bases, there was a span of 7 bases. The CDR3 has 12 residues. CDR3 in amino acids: CASSHVPYEQYF. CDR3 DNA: TGTGCCAGCAGCCACGTGCCCTACGAGCAGTACTTC.

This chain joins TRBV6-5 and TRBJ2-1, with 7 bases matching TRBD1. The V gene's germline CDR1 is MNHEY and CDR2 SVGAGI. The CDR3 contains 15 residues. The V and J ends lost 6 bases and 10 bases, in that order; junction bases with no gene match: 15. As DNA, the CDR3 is TGTGCCAGCAGCCCCCGACCGGGACAGCTTAAGGAGCAGTTCTTC. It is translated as CASSPRPGQLKEQFF.

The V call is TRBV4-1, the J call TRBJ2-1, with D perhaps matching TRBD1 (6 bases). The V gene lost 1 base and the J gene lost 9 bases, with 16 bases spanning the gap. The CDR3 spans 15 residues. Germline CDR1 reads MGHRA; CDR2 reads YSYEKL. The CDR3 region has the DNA TGCGCCAGCAGCCAAGTCAGGGGTAAGAGCGGTGAGCAGTTCTTC. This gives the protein CASSQVRGKSGEQFF.

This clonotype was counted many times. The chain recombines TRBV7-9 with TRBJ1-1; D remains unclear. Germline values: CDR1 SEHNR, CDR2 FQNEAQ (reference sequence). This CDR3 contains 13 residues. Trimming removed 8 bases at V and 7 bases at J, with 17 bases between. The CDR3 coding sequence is TGTGCCAGCTCCCGCGGCACGGTCAATGAAGCTTTCTTT. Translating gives CASSRGTVNEAFF.

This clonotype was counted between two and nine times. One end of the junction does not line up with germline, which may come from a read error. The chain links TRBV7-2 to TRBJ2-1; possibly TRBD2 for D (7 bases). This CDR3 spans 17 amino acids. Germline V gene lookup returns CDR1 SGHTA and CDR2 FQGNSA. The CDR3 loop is CASSLEQGGGPLGEPFF. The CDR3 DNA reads TGTGCCAGCAGCTTAGAGCAGGGCGGGGGCCCCTTGGGGGAGCCGTTCTTC.